These 22 T cell receptor beta chains share one sample of origin, sequenced in a study of T cell responses to AZD1222 COVID-19 vaccine (dated by TCRdb to the early 2020s). The time point label of this sample denotes: baseline before first vaccination. The library was built by means of the immunoSEQ multiplex PCR assay. The source is immuneACCESS, and TCRdb retained only in-frame sequences with V and J called. Part of the clones is not carried over; for the studies checked, unresolved V genes explain less than half of this, and the remainder is unexplained. The sample records about 92,000 clones, approximately 91% of which are singletons. Jointly, the top ten make up 22% of the sample. The sequenced sample was peripheral blood, obtained on day 0 of AZD1222 vaccination. These receptors came from an adult in good health.

The chain joins TRBV4-1 to TRBJ1-3; D may be TRBD1 (5 bases). The CDR3 totals 19 residues. Germline V gives CDR1 MGHRA, CDR2 YSYEKL. Deletions cut 4 bases from V and 0 bases from J, with 22 bases between. This chain's CDR3 is CASSPARGSLLLSGNTIYF. In DNA form, the CDR3 reads TGCGCCAGCAGCCCGGCCCGGGGCAGCCTATTACTCTCTGGAAACACCATATATTTT.

The V call is TRBV9, the J call TRBJ2-7; D may be TRBD1 (6 bases). V lost 0 bases and J lost 3, with 16 bases in between. CDR1 is SGDLS and CDR2 is YYNGEE in the germline V gene. This CDR3 has 16 residues. The CDR3 sequence: CASSVEAQGGRYEQYF. The CDR3 DNA sequence: TGTGCCAGCAGCGTAGAGGCCCAAGGGGGACGCTACGAGCAGTACTTC.

V and J are TRBV6-2 or TRBV6-3 and TRBJ2-1, with 8 bases lining up with TRBD1. V shed 5 bases and J 0 bases; nucleotides not matched to a gene: 0. The CDR3 length is 14 residues. Germline V CDR1 and CDR2: MNHEY, SVGEGT. The CDR3 DNA reads TGTGCCAGCAGTACAGGGGGCTCCTACAATGAGCAGTTCTTC. It codes for CASSTGGSYNEQFF.

The chain combines TRBV4-3 with TRBJ1-1, with D unclear. CDR1 is LGHNA and CDR2 is YSLEER in the germline V gene. Deletions cut 4 bases from V and 5 bases from J, with 17 bases between. The CDR3 consists of 15 residues. CDR3 amino acids: CASSPHPARRTEAFF. In DNA form, the CDR3 reads TGCGCCAGCAGCCCCCACCCTGCCCGGCGTACTGAAGCTTTCTTT.

The chain joins TRBV27 to TRBJ2-1; 8 bases are shared with TRBD1. J gave up 7 bases and V 7 bases, and 9 bases lay outside the gene matches. The CDR3 is made up of 14 amino acids. CDR1 and CDR2 from the germline V gene are MNHEY and SMNVEV (reference sequence). The DNA of the CDR3 is TGTGCCAGCAAGGACAGGGCTGCAAAAAATGAGCAGTTCTTC. Translating gives CASKDRAAKNEQFF.

This rearrangement joins TRBV19 to TRBJ1-1; D call uncertain. V lost 8 bases, J lost 0 bases, and 16 bases lay in between. Germline V gene lookup returns CDR1 LNHDA and CDR2 SQIVND (reference sequence). CDR3 length: 15 residues. This chain's CDR3 is CASGSAVTMNTEAFF. CDR3 nucleotide sequence: TGTGCCAGTGGGTCGGCAGTTACTATGAACACTGAAGCTTTCTTT.

J is TRBJ1-3 and V is TRBV30, with D hard to call. This CDR3 contains 11 residues. Germline-derived CDR1 and CDR2 are GTSNPN and SVGIG (reference sequence). The V gene lost 5 bases and the J gene lost 8 bases, with 10 bases spanning the gap. CDR3 DNA sequence: TGTGCCTGGGGACTTGGGGACACCATATATTTT. Translating it yields CAWGLGDTIYF.

The J gene is TRBJ1-6, the V gene TRBV2, with no clear D. Per germline, CDR1 SNHLY and CDR2 FYNNEI. Trimming took off 2 bases at V and 3 bases at J, with 11 bases between the two ends. This CDR3 is built from 16 residues. The DNA of the CDR3 is TGTGCCAGCAGTGAAAGATCGGGGAGCTATAATTCACCCCTCCACTTT. The encoded protein is CASSERSGSYNSPLHF.

The J gene is TRBJ2-7, the V gene TRBV28; D might be TRBD1 (6 bases). This CDR3 region has 15 residues. The V gene's germline CDR1 is MDHEN and CDR2 SYDVKM. V lost 5 bases, J lost 1 base, and 15 bases lay in between. The CDR3 DNA is TGTGCCAGCAGTACAGGGAGTCCAACTTCCTACGAGCAGTACTTC. Amino acids: CASSTGSPTSYEQYF.

The chain couples TRBV13 to TRBJ2-7, with D perhaps TRBD1 (6 bases). Germline assignment: CDR1 PRHDT and CDR2 FYEKMQ (reference sequence). The V and J ends lost 5 bases and 3 bases respectively, with 17 bases between them. The CDR3 length is 15 residues. CDR3 amino acids: CASSPGNRAFYEQYF. CDR3 in DNA: TGTGCCAGCAGCCCAGGGAACAGGGCTTTCTACGAGCAGTACTTC.

This clone was counted once. The rearrangement links TRBV5-1 to TRBJ1-2; TRBD1 matches at 10 bases. V shed 4 bases and J 7 bases; nucleotides not matched to a gene: 7. CDR1 and CDR2 from the germline V gene are SGHRS and YFSETQ. This CDR3 region has 14 residues. Here the CDR3 reads CASSTGTGVLGYTF. The CDR3 nucleotides read TGCGCCAGCAGCACCGGGACAGGGGTACTTGGCTACACCTTC.

V gene TRBV4-1 combines with J gene TRBJ1-2; D unclear. CDR1 and CDR2 (germline): MGHRA, YSYEKL. Between the trimmed V and J ends, which lost 3 bases and 9 bases, there was a span of 11 bases. This CDR3 region has 12 residues. The CDR3: CASSQSQLSYTF. Here the CDR3 DNA reads TGCGCCAGCAGCCAGTCCCAGCTTAGCTACACCTTC.

The rearrangement uses TRBV9 and TRBJ2-5, with D perhaps matching TRBD1 or TRBD2 (6 bases each). Germline assignment: CDR1 SGDLS and CDR2 YYNGEE. This CDR3 is built from 16 residues. V was shortened by 3 bases and J by 2 bases, with 17 bases between the two germline ends. The CDR3 nucleotides are TGTGCCAGCAGCGCGGGGGCCTCAACCTATCAAGAGACCCAGTACTTC. Its translation: CASSAGASTYQETQYF.

This clone has a single count. This chain joins TRBV7-8 and TRBJ2-1, with D uncertain. The CDR3 covers 16 residues. CDR1 and CDR2 (germline): SGHVS, FQNEAQ. V lost 4 bases, J lost 3 bases, and 16 bases lay in between. The CDR3 loop is CASSYNRAANYNEQFF. DNA for the CDR3: TGTGCCAGCAGCTACAATCGGGCAGCAAACTACAATGAGCAGTTCTTC.

In this sample, this clone turned up a few times. V is TRBV19 and J is TRBJ1-5, with D perhaps TRBD1 (5 bases). V was cut by 4 bases and J by 6 bases, with 10 bases left in between. The germline CDR1 and CDR2 sequences are LNHDA and SQIVND (reference sequence). This CDR3 has 13 residues. The CDR3 region is CASSTQGFQPQHF. The CDR3 DNA is TGTGCCAGTAGTACCCAGGGTTTTCAGCCCCAGCATTTT.

The V and J genes are TRBV3-1 (or the pseudogene TRBV3-2) and TRBJ1-2; possible D gene TRBD1, 5 bases. Germline-derived CDR1 and CDR2 are LGHDT and YNNKEL (reference sequence). The length of the CDR3 is 14 residues. V lost 3 bases and J 4 bases, leaving 12 bases between the germline ends. CDR3 nucleotide sequence: TGTGCCAGCAGCCAGGGGGTTGAATTCTATGGCTACACCTTC. This sequence encodes CASSQGVEFYGYTF.

This clone was seen just once. The chain has TRBV27 and TRBJ1-3; D call uncertain. CDR1 and CDR2 (germline): MNHEY, SMNVEV (reference sequence). The V end lost 3 bases, the J end lost 0 bases, and 3 bases lay between the germline ends. The CDR3 has 13 amino acids. The CDR3 nucleotides are TGTGCCAGCAGTTTCACCTCTGGAAACACCATATATTTT. It specifies CASSFTSGNTIYF.

The DNA of the CDR3 is TGTGCCAGCAGCCCCCGACTAGCTACGAACACCGGGGAGCTGTTTTTT. This codes for CASSPRLATNTGELFF. This chain joins TRBV3-1 (or the pseudogene TRBV3-2) and TRBJ2-2; 7 nucleotides match TRBD2. The V gene end was trimmed by 4 bases and the J gene end by 0 bases; junction bases not matched to a gene: 5. This CDR3 contains 16 residues. CDR1 LGHDT and CDR2 YNNKEL come from the germline V gene (reference sequence).

The V gene is TRBV7-2, the J gene TRBJ2-5; 7 bases are a match to TRBD1. The ends lost 0 bases at V and 0 bases at J; junction bases unmatched: 1. Germline CDR1 SGHTA, CDR2 FQGNSA. The CDR3 sequence is 15 residues long. The CDR3 spells CASSLAGTDQETQYF. Written as DNA, the CDR3 is TGTGCCAGCAGCTTAGCGGGGACAGACCAAGAGACCCAGTACTTC.

The chain carries TRBV28 and TRBJ1-1; no reliable D call. CDR3 length: 13 amino acids. CDR1 and CDR2 from the germline V gene are MDHEN and SYDVKM. V was pared by 3 bases and J by 4 bases, with 9 bases between. The CDR3 bases are TGTGCCAGCAGTTTCGTAAGGGTCACTGAAGCTTTCTTT. As protein: CASSFVRVTEAFF.

Written as DNA, the CDR3 is TGTGCCAGCAGTGAAAGTTGGAGCTCCTACGAGCAGTACTTC. It yields the protein CASSESWSSYEQYF. The chain couples TRBV6-1 to TRBJ2-7; D gene unclear. The germline gives CDR1 MNHNS, CDR2 SASEGT. Trimming took off 2 bases at V and 0 bases at J, with 8 bases between the two ends. This CDR3 is built from 14 residues.

This rearrangement joins TRBV18 to TRBJ2-6; 8 bases are shared with TRBD1. V was pared by 5 bases and J by 4 bases, with 16 bases of the junction left unmatched. This CDR3 spans 19 amino acids. CDR1 KGHSH and CDR2 LQKENI come from the germline V gene. CDR3: CASSSNDRGRLTGANVLTF. The CDR3, as DNA: TGTGCCAGCTCATCCAACGACAGGGGCCGCTTAACGGGGGCCAACGTCCTGACTTTC.